This entry lists 7 T cell receptor beta chains sequenced from one sample in a study of T cell repertoires in ileal Crohn's disease. Time point: neoterminal ileum biopsy at postoperative endoscopy, about 6 months after surgery. The repertoire was sequenced with immunoSEQ multiplex PCR; TCRdb's copy has only in-frame clones and lacks some. The sample has about 59,000 clones; about 89% are singletons. The sequenced sample consisted of ileal tissue. The source of these receptors is an adult with Crohn's disease.

This rearrangement joins TRBV4-1 to TRBJ2-1, with D possibly TRBD1 on 5 matching bases. The CDR3 is 13 amino acids. V was clipped by 3 bases and J by 10 bases, with 13 bases between them. Germline V gene data show CDR1 as MGHRA and CDR2 as YSYEKL. The CDR3 reads CASSQDKLKEQFF. The CDR3 DNA reads TGCGCCAGCAGCCAGGACAAGCTTAAGGAGCAGTTCTTC.

V usage is TRBV11-3 and J usage is TRBJ2-7; D may be TRBD1 (6 bases). The germline gives CDR1 SGHNT, CDR2 YENEEA. V shed 5 bases and J shed 3 bases, with 14 bases lying between them. The CDR3 runs 14 residues. CDR3 protein: CASSRTSGDYEQYF. The CDR3 DNA follows: TGTGCCAGCAGCCGGACGTCAGGGGACTACGAGCAGTACTTC.

The chain employs TRBV7-9 and TRBJ2-6; D gene ambiguous. The germline V gene encodes CDR1 SEHNR and CDR2 FQNEAQ (reference sequence). CDR3 length: 13 residues. Trimming stripped 2 bases from V and 4 bases from J, with 3 bases between. The CDR3 coding sequence is TGTGCCAGCAGCTTACGGGGGGCCAACGTCCTGACTTTC. Amino acid sequence: CASSLRGANVLTF. The full variable domain, in which reference TRBV7-9 and TRBJ2-6 provide the parts outside the CDR3, is DTGVSQNPRHKITKRGQNVTFRCDPISEHNRLYWYRQTLGQGPEFLTYFQNEAQLEKSRLLSDRFSAERPKGSFSTLEIQRTEQGDSAMYLCASSLRGANVLTFGAGSRLTVL.

The chain carries TRBV7-2 and TRBJ1-1, with no clear D. V was clipped by 5 bases and J by 5 bases, with 15 bases between them. Germline V gene data show CDR1 as SGHTA and CDR2 as FQGNSA. The CDR3 covers 14 residues. The CDR3 here is CASSHTRFGTEAFF. The CDR3 DNA follows: TGTGCCAGCAGCCACACCCGCTTCGGGACTGAAGCTTTCTTT.

The chain carries TRBV27 and TRBJ2-2, with D possibly being TRBD2 (6 bases). Germline loops: CDR1 MNHEY, CDR2 SMNVEV (reference sequence). The length of the CDR3 is 13 residues. Trimming left V 6 bases short and J 4 bases short, with 9 bases between. The CDR3 is CASRGTPTGELFF. The CDR3 nucleotides read TGTGCCAGCAGGGGGACTCCCACCGGGGAGCTGTTTTTT.

The chain is built from TRBV11-2 and TRBJ2-7; possible D gene TRBD1, 6 bases. Trimming removed 2 bases from V and 4 bases from J, with 12 bases in between. Germline-derived CDR1 and CDR2 are SGHAT and FQNNGV. The CDR3 runs 14 residues. The CDR3 bases are TGTGCCAGCAGCTTATCCAGGGGTTCGTACGAGCAGTACGTC. It encodes CASSLSRGSYEQYV.

The gene calls are TRBV5-5 and TRBJ2-7; 9 bases fit TRBD1. The CDR3 has 15 residues. CDR1 is SGHKS, CDR2 YYEKEE, per germline (reference sequence). The V gene end was trimmed by 0 bases and the J gene end by 4 bases; junction bases not matched to a gene: 5. CDR3 sequence: CASSLAGTGSYEQYF. As DNA, the CDR3 is TGTGCCAGCAGCTTGGCCGGGACAGGGTCTTACGAGCAGTACTTC.